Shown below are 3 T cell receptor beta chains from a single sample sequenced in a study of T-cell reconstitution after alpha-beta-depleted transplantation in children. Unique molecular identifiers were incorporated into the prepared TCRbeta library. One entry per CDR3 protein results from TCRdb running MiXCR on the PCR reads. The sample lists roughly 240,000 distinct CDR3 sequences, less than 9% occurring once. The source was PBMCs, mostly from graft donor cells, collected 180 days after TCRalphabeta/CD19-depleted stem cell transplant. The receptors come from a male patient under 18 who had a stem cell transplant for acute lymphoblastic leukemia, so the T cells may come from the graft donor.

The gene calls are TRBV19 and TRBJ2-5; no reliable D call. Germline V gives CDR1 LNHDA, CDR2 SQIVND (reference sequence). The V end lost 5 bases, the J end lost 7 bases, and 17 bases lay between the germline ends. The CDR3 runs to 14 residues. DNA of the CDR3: TGTGCCAGTAGTGCCGCGCTCTCGAAGCGGACCCAGTACTTC. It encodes CASSAALSKRTQYF.

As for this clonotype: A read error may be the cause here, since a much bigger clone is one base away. Here the CDR3 DNA reads TGTGCCAGCAGCTTTCTAGCGAGAAGCACACATACGCAGTATTTT. Its protein is CASSFLARSTHTQYF. V is TRBV7-9 and J is TRBJ2-3; possible D gene TRBD2, 6 bases. The CDR3 has 15 residues. In germline, CDR1 is SEHNR, CDR2 FQNEAQ (reference sequence).

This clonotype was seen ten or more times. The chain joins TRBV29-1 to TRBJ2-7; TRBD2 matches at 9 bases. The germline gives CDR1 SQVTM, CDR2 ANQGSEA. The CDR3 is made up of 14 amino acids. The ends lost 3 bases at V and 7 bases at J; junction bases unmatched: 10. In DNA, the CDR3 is TGCAGCGTTGAGAGTAGGCGGGAGGGCGGGGAGCAGTACTTC. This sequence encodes CSVESRREGGEQYF.